The 25 T cell receptor beta chains below all came from one sample that was sequenced in a study of T cells in localized non-small cell lung cancer. The protocol was immunoSEQ multiplex PCR, while the TCRdb copy is restricted to in-frame clones and leaves out a portion. The sample has 25,000 to 35,000 clones; around 94% are singletons. The sequencing here drew on peripheral blood, taken before any cancer treatment. Source of these receptors: a woman between 40 and 69 years old with stage I lung adenocarcinoma.

This clone was counted once. The CDR3 nucleotides read TGCGCCAGCAGCCAAGTCGGTGGGACAGGGACCTACGAGCAGTACTTC. It is translated as CASSQVGGTGTYEQYF. The J gene is TRBJ2-7, the V gene TRBV4-3, with 9 bases lining up with TRBD1. The germline V gene has CDR1 LGHNA and CDR2 YSLEER. V shed 1 base and J 2 bases; nucleotides not matched to a gene: 6. The CDR3 sequence is 16 residues long.

V and J are TRBV10-3 and TRBJ1-4, with D possibly TRBD1 on 6 matching bases. This CDR3 spans 14 amino acids. Between the trimmed V and J ends, which lost 5 bases and 2 bases, there was a span of 9 bases. Germline V gene lookup returns CDR1 ENHRY and CDR2 SYGVKD. Here the CDR3 reads CAISSGATNEKLFF. The CDR3 DNA sequence: TGTGCCATCAGTTCGGGGGCTACTAATGAAAAACTGTTTTTT.

This chain links TRBV7-6 with TRBJ1-4, with D tentatively TRBD1 (6 bases). Germline CDR1 and CDR2: SGHVS and FNYEAQ. V lost 7 bases to trimming and J lost 2 bases, with 20 bases between them. The CDR3 covers 17 residues. Written as DNA, the CDR3 is TGTGCCAGCACCGGAATGAGGGGGTGGTCCACTAATGAAAAACTGTTTTTT. Translating it yields CASTGMRGWSTNEKLFF.

The chain recombines TRBV11-2 with TRBJ2-7; 7 positions agree with TRBD1. The V and J ends lost 4 bases and 3 bases, in that order; junction bases with no gene match: 6. The V gene's germline CDR1 is SGHAT and CDR2 FQNNGV. This CDR3 has 14 amino acids. The CDR3 is CASSSGTANYEQYF. In DNA, the CDR3 is TGTGCCAGCAGCTCCGGGACAGCGAACTACGAGCAGTACTTC.

The V call is TRBV19, the J call TRBJ2-6, with a possible D match to TRBD1 (5 bases). From germline, CDR1 is LNHDA and CDR2 SQIVND (reference sequence). The CDR3 has 14 amino acids. V was clipped by 9 bases and J by 2 bases, with 11 bases between them. Here the CDR3 reads CASLIRAGANVLTF. CDR3 sequence (DNA): TGTGCCAGCCTTATCAGGGCTGGGGCCAACGTCCTGACTTTC. Filled out from reference TRBV19 and TRBJ2-6, the complete variable domain reads DGGITQSPKYLFRKEGQNVTLSCEQNLNHDAMYWYRQDPGQGLRLIYYSQIVNDFQKGDIAEGYSVSREKKESFPLTVTSAQKNPTAFYLCASLIRAGANVLTFGAGSRLTVL.

The gene calls are TRBV18 and TRBJ2-5; D ambiguous. Trimming took off 3 bases at V and 5 bases at J, with 10 bases between the two ends. The length of the CDR3 is 13 residues. Germline loops: CDR1 KGHSH, CDR2 LQKENI. As DNA, the CDR3 is TGTGCCAGCTCACCGGGGTTGCGGGAGACCCAGTACTTC. Translating gives CASSPGLRETQYF.

The rearrangement uses TRBV19 and TRBJ1-3; no reliable D call. Germline CDR1 reads LNHDA; CDR2 reads SQIVND (reference sequence). The CDR3 is made up of 16 amino acids. V lost 5 bases and J lost 0, with 14 bases in between. The CDR3 is CASSDLTGFSGNTIYF. DNA for the CDR3: TGTGCCAGTAGTGACCTAACCGGTTTCTCTGGAAACACCATATATTTT.

The rearrangement links TRBV19 to TRBJ1-1; D is undetermined. CDR1 is LNHDA, CDR2 SQIVND, per germline (reference sequence). The CDR3 has 15 amino acids. Deletions cut 3 bases from V and 0 bases from J, with 11 bases between. CDR3 sequence: CASSISRSMNTEAFF. The CDR3 coding sequence is TGTGCCAGTAGTATTTCCAGGAGTATGAACACTGAAGCTTTCTTT.

This chain connects TRBV4-3 to TRBJ2-4; 8 nucleotides line up with TRBD2. Germline V CDR1 and CDR2: LGHNA, YSLEER. The CDR3 runs to 15 residues. V was clipped by 4 bases and J by 5 bases; unmatched bases: 7. Written as DNA, the CDR3 is TGCGCCAGCAGCCGCCACGGGGGGGCCCAAAACATTCAGTACTTC. Its translation is CASSRHGGAQNIQYF.

The chain couples TRBV7-9 to TRBJ1-2; D might be TRBD1 (6 bases). Trimming took off 3 bases at V and 7 bases at J, with 18 bases between the two ends. CDR1 SEHNR and CDR2 FQNEAQ come from the germline V gene (reference sequence). The CDR3 spans 15 residues. DNA for the CDR3: TGTGCCAGCAGCTTGGTGGTCCGGGGGGCTGGTGGCTACACCTTC. It translates to CASSLVVRGAGGYTF.

J is TRBJ2-5 and V is TRBV7-8; unclear D gene. The V gene lost 2 bases and the J gene lost 1 base, with 11 bases spanning the gap. This CDR3 spans 15 amino acids. Germline CDR1 SGHVS, CDR2 FQNEAQ. The CDR3 region is CASSLRNLVQETQYF. Here the CDR3 DNA reads TGTGCCAGCAGCTTAAGAAATCTAGTCCAAGAGACCCAGTACTTC.

In its sample, this clone was seen once. This sequence joins TRBV7-5 and TRBJ2-5; TRBD2, as called in the table, went unchecked against the DNA. TRBV7-5 is listed as a pseudogene. The CDR3 runs 16 residues. The CDR3 reads CARSLLGGRVQETQYF. Written as DNA, the CDR3 is TGTGCCAGAAGCTTGTTGGGGGGTAGGGTCCAAGAGACCCAGTACTTC.

V is TRBV18 and J is TRBJ2-7; D unclear. The CDR3 is 15 amino acids. Germline V gene sequence: CDR1 KGHSH, CDR2 LQKENI. Trimming stripped 2 bases from V and 6 bases from J, with 17 bases between. CDR3 DNA sequence: TGTGCCAGCTCACCATCGGCCCGGTCTTTCTCCGAGCAGTACTTC. It encodes CASSPSARSFSEQYF.

This chain links TRBV18 with TRBJ2-5; TRBD2 matches 12 bases. Losses at the gene ends were 3 bases for V and 2 bases for J; bases not matched to a gene: 1. Germline V CDR1 and CDR2: KGHSH, LQKENI. This CDR3 spans 15 amino acids. The CDR3 protein is CASSPGLAGQETQYF. The CDR3 DNA reads as TGTGCCAGCTCACCGGGACTAGCGGGTCAAGAGACCCAGTACTTC.

The chain combines TRBV7-6 with TRBJ2-7, with D tentatively TRBD1 (6 bases). CDR1 is SGHVS and CDR2 is FNYEAQ in the germline V gene. CDR3 length equals 12 residues. Deletions cut 6 bases from V and 6 bases from J, with 12 bases between. CDR3 coding DNA: TGTGCCAGCAGAAACAGGGTAGGCGAGCAGTACTTC. It specifies CASRNRVGEQYF.

The chain joins TRBV10-3 to TRBJ1-5, with TRBD1 matching over 7 bases. V dropped 3 bases and J dropped 3; count of bases not matched to a gene: 8. CDR3 length equals 16 residues. CDR1 is ENHRY, CDR2 SYGVKD, per germline. CDR3 region: CAISDPTGFANQPQHF. The DNA for the CDR3 is TGTGCCATCAGTGACCCGACAGGGTTTGCCAATCAGCCCCAGCATTTT.

This sequence joins TRBV28 and TRBJ2-7; unclear D gene. Germline lookup yields CDR1 MDHEN and CDR2 SYDVKM. The germline V and J ends were trimmed by 7 bases and 7 bases, with 14 bases remaining between them. There are 12 residues in the CDR3. DNA for the CDR3: TGTGCCAGCACCAAAACCGTCGGGGAGCAGTACTTC. It translates to CASTKTVGEQYF.

V and J are TRBV6-6 and TRBJ1-4, with 9 nucleotides matching TRBD1. Germline values: CDR1 MNHNY, CDR2 SVGAGI (reference sequence). The CDR3 loop spans 15 amino acids. After removal of 0 bases from V and 5 bases from J, the junction contained 1 base not matched to a gene. CDR3 amino acids: CASSYSGQGNEKLFF. CDR3 DNA: TGTGCCAGCAGTTACTCAGGACAGGGGAATGAAAAACTGTTTTTT.

This chain uses TRBV27 with TRBJ1-1, with D perhaps matching TRBD1 (6 bases). The CDR3 totals 14 residues. V lost 2 bases to trimming and J lost 6 bases, with 13 bases between them. Per germline, CDR1 MNHEY and CDR2 SMNVEV (reference sequence). The CDR3 bases are TGTGCCAGCAGTTTAAGTCAGGGGATCGCTGAAGCTTTCTTT. As protein: CASSLSQGIAEAFF.

The chain has TRBV29-1 and TRBJ2-6, with a possible D match to TRBD2 (6 bases). Trimming shortened V by 4 bases and J by 4 bases, and 14 bases separated the two germline ends. In germline, CDR1 is SQVTM, CDR2 ANQGSEA. CDR3 length: 15 amino acids. The CDR3 region has the DNA TGCAGCGTTGGATTGGCGGGATCCGGGGCCAACGTCCTGACTTTC. Amino acid sequence: CSVGLAGSGANVLTF.

The chain carries TRBV5-1 and TRBJ2-2; 7 nucleotides align to TRBD1. The germline gives CDR1 SGHRS, CDR2 YFSETQ. J gave up 5 bases and V 4 bases, and 8 bases lay outside the gene matches. The CDR3 length is 15 residues. The CDR3 is CASSPYRGSTGELFF. The CDR3 region has the DNA TGCGCCAGCAGCCCCTACAGGGGCTCTACCGGGGAGCTGTTTTTT.

This rearrangement joins TRBV4-1 to TRBJ2-2, with a weak D call TRBD2 (5 bases). The V and J ends lost 0 bases and 4 bases respectively, with 18 bases between them. The CDR3 totals 18 residues. Germline loops: CDR1 MGHRA, CDR2 YSYEKL. DNA of the CDR3: TGCGCCAGCAGCCAAGATGTTCAGACATCTCGGGGCACCGGGGAGCTGTTTTTT. It is translated as CASSQDVQTSRGTGELFF.

This chain links TRBV6-5 with TRBJ2-1; the match to TRBD2 covers 8 bases. Germline V gene lookup returns CDR1 MNHEY and CDR2 SVGAGI. J lost 5 bases, V lost 7 bases, and 7 bases had no gene match. This CDR3 is built from 14 residues. CDR3: CASKGLERHNEQFF. The CDR3 DNA is TGTGCCAGCAAGGGACTAGAGCGGCACAATGAGCAGTTCTTC.

The V call is TRBV19, the J call TRBJ1-1, with D perhaps matching TRBD1 (5 bases). The CDR3 runs to 15 residues. The V end was cut by 1 base, the J end by 8 bases, with 17 bases between. The germline gives CDR1 LNHDA, CDR2 SQIVND (reference sequence). CDR3 in amino acids: CASSIVSGGVREAFF. The CDR3 bases are TGTGCCAGTAGTATAGTGTCGGGGGGAGTGAGGGAAGCTTTCTTT. The full variable domain, completed using reference TRBV19 and TRBJ1-1, is DGGITQSPKYLFRKEGQNVTLSCEQNLNHDAMYWYRQDPGQGLRLIYYSQIVNDFQKGDIAEGYSVSREKKESFPLTVTSAQKNPTAFYLCASSIVSGGVREAFFGQGTRLTVV.

This sequence joins TRBV5-1 and TRBJ2-5; D call uncertain. The CDR3 runs to 14 residues. Trimming shortened V by 0 bases and J by 2 bases, and 8 bases separated the two germline ends. The germline CDR1 and CDR2 sequences are SGHRS and YFSETQ. In DNA, the CDR3 is TGCGCCAGCAGCTTGGTCGGCTCACAAGAGACCCAGTACTTC. This sequence encodes CASSLVGSQETQYF.